This TCR beta chain was sequenced during a study of blood T cell repertoires in COVID-19. Study context: The cDNA or gDNA used as material had been derived from T cells, B-cell-depleted T cells, or PBMCs.

The V gene's germline CDR1 is MDHEN and CDR2 SYDVKM. This CDR3 contains 18 residues. V lost 5 bases to trimming and J lost 6 bases; unmatched junction nucleotides: 18. How the authors handled the data: Reference gene primer amplification gave nucleated cell count estimates. Measured with immunoSEQ multiplex PCR; TCRdb has only the in-frame clones, and not every one. D and trimming come from the DNA, and the V and J calls and clone size come from that table. The data contain tens of thousands of clones, less than 85% of them singletons. The chain uses TRBV28 and TRBJ2-2; 7 bases agree with TRBD2. This clonotype was sampled from a man in his fifties with acute or convalescent COVID-19. The sample consisted of peripheral blood. Written as DNA, the CDR3 is TGTGCCAGCAGTCTCCCCGGGGAGGGTGGCTGGAGTCCCGGGGAGCTGTTTTTT. Its protein product is CASSLPGEGGWSPGELFF.